This T cell receptor (beta chain) was observed in a study of blood T cell repertoires in COVID-19. Study summary: Specimens from acute and convalescent COVID-19 originated in the United States, Italy and Spain.

Using immunoSEQ multiplex PCR, the repertoire was profiled, and TCRdb retains in-frame clones only, with some absent. The top ten clones hold 2.5% to 3.5% of a sample with some 390,000 clones, approximately 86% of them seen once. V was shortened by 6 bases and J by 8 bases, with 8 bases between the two germline ends. The CDR3 is 9 residues long. Germline loops: CDR1 SQVTM, CDR2 ANQGSEA. This TCR was recovered from a human donor in a cohort sampled during active COVID-19. The sequenced sample was peripheral blood. J is TRBJ2-7 and V is TRBV29-1; D is uncertain. CDR3 loop: CSVNYKQYF. Here the CDR3 DNA reads TGCAGCGTAAATTACAAGCAGTACTTC.